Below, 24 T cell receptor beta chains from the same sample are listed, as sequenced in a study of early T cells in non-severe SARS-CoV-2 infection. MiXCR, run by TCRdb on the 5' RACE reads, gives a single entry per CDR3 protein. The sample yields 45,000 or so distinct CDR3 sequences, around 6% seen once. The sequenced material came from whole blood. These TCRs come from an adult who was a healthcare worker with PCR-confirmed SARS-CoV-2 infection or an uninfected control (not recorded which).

As DNA, the CDR3 is TGTGCCAGCATCCCGAGCGGACTCTCGGGCTACGAGCAGTACTTC. The encoded protein is CASIPSGLSGYEQYF. J is TRBJ2-7 and V is TRBV28, with a possible D match to TRBD2 (5 bases). This CDR3 comprises 15 residues. The V and J ends lost 7 bases and 3 bases respectively, with 19 bases between them. Germline V gene data show CDR1 as MDHEN and CDR2 as SYDVKM.

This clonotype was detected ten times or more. In nucleotides, the CDR3 is TGTGCCAGCAGCTCTCTACCCGGGACTAGCGGGGTCGTCAGCTCCTACAATGAGCAGTTCTTC. Protein: CASSSLPGTSGVVSSYNEQFF. The chain has TRBV13 and TRBJ2-1, with TRBD2 matching 13 bases. This CDR3 has 21 residues. Germline V gene data show CDR1 as PRHDT and CDR2 as FYEKMQ (reference sequence). Trimming removed 4 bases from V and 0 bases from J; junction bases left unmatched: 15.

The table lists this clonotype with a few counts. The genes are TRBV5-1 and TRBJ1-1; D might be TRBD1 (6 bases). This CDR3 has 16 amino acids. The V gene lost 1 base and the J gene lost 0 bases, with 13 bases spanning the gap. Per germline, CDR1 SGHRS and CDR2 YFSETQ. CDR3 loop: CASSLTPRGLNTEAFF. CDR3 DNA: TGCGCCAGCAGCTTGACACCCAGGGGATTGAACACTGAAGCTTTCTTT.

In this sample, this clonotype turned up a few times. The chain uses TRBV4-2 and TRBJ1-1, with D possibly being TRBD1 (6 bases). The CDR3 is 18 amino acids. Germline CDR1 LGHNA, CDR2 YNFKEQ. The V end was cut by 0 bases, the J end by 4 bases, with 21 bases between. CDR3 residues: CASSQDPGNRVVGTEAFF. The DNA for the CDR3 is TGTGCCAGCAGCCAAGACCCCGGGAACAGGGTAGTGGGCACTGAAGCTTTCTTT.

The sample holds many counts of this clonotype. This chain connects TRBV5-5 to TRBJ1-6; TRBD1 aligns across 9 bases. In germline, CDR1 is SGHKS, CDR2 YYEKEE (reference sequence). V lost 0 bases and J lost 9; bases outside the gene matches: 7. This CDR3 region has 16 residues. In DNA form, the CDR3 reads TGTGCCAGCAGCTTGGCGCCCGGGACAGGGATTTCACCCCTCCACTTT. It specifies CASSLAPGTGISPLHF. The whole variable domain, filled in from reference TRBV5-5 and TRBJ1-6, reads DAGVTQSPTHLIKTRGQQVTLRCSPISGHKSVSWYQQVLGQGPQFIFQYYEKEERGRGNFPDRFSARQFPNYSSELNVNALLLGDSALYLCASSLAPGTGISPLHFGNGTRLTVT.

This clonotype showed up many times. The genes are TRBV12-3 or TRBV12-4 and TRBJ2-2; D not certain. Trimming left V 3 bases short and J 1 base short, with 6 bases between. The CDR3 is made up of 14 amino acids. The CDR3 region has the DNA TGTGCCAGCAGTTTCTGGGGGAACACCGGGGAGCTGTTTTTT. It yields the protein CASSFWGNTGELFF.

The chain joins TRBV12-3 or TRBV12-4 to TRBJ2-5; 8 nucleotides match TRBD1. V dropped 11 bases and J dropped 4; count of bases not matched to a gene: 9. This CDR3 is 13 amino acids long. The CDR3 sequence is CASWAGGLETQYF. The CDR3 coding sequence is TGTGCCTCCTGGGCAGGGGGCTTAGAGACCCAGTACTTC.

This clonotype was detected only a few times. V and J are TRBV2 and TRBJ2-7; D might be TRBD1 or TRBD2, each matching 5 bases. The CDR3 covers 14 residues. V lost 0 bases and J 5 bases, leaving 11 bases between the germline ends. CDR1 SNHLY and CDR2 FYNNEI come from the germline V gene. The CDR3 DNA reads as TGTGCCAGCAGTGAAGCGGGGGTTGACAACGAGCAGTACTTC. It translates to CASSEAGVDNEQYF.

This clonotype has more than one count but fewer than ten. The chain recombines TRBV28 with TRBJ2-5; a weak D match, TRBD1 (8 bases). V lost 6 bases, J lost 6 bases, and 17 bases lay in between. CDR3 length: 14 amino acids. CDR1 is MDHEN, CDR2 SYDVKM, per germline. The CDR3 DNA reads TGTGCCAGCAGCTATCTACAGGGGGGGAAGACCCAGTACTTC. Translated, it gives CASSYLQGGKTQYF.

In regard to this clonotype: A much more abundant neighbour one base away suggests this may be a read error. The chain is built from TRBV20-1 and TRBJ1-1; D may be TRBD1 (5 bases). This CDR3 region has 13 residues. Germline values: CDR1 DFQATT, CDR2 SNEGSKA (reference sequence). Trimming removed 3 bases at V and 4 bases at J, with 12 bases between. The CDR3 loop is CSASRQGSTEAFF. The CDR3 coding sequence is TGCAGTGCTAGTAGGCAGGGCAGCACTGAAGCTTTCTTT.

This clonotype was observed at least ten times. This chain's CDR3 is CASSRDREGQPQHF. As DNA, the CDR3 is TGTGCCAGCAGCCGGGACAGGGAGGGGCAGCCCCAGCATTTT. V usage is TRBV7-9 and J usage is TRBJ1-5; TRBD1 aligns across 9 bases. Trimming cost V 5 bases and J 7 bases; bases outside gene matches: 6. This CDR3 region has 14 residues. Looked up from germline, CDR1 is SEHNR and CDR2 is FQNEAQ (reference sequence). The full variable domain, in which reference TRBV7-9 and TRBJ1-5 provide the parts outside the CDR3, is DTGVSQNPRHKITKRGQNVTFRCDPISEHNRLYWYRQTLGQGPEFLTYFQNEAQLEKSRLLSDRFSAERPKGSFSTLEIQRTEQGDSAMYLCASSRDREGQPQHFGDGTRLSIL.

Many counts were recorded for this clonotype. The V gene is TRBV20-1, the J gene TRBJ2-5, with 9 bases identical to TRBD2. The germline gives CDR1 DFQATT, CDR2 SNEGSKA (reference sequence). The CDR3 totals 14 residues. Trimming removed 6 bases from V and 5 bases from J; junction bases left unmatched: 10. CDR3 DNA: TGCAGTGCCCACCTAGGACTAGCGTCTGAGACCCAGTACTTC. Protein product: CSAHLGLASETQYF.

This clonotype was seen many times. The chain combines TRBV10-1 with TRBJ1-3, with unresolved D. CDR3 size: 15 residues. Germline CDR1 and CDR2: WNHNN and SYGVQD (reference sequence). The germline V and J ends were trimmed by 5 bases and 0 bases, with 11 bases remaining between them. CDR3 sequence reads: CASSPSRASGNTIYF. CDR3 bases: TGCGCCAGCAGTCCCAGCAGAGCCTCTGGAAACACCATATATTTT.

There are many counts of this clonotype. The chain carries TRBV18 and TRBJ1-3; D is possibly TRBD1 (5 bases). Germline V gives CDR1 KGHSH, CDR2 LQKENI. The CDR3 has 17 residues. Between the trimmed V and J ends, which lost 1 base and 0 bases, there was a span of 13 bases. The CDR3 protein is CASSPLRDPYSGNTIYF. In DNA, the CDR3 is TGTGCCAGCTCACCACTCCGGGACCCCTACTCTGGAAACACCATATATTTT.

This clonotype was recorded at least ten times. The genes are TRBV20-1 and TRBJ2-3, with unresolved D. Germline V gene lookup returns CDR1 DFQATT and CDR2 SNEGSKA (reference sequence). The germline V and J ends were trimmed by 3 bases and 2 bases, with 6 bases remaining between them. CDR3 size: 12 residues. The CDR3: CSASLLTDTQYF. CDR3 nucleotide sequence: TGCAGTGCTAGTCTGCTCACAGATACGCAGTATTTT.

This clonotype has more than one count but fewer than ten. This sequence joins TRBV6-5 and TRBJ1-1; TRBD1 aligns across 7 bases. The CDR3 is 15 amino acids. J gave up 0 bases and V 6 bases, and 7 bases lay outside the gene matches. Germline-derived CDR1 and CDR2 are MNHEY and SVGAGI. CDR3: CASRADRALNTEAFF. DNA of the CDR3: TGTGCCAGCAGGGCAGACAGGGCCCTGAACACTGAAGCTTTCTTT.

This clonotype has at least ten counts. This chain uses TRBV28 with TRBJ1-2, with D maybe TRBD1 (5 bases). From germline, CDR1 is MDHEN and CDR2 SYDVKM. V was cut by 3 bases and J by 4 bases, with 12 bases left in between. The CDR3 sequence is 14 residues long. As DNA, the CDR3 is TGTGCCAGCAGTTTGCAGGGAATGCCCTATGGCTACACCTTC. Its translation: CASSLQGMPYGYTF.

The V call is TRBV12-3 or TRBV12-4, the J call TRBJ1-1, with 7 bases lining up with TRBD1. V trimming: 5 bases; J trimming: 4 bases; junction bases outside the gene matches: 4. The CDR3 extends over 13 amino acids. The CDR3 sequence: CASSQGEPTEAFF. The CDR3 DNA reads TGTGCCAGCAGTCAGGGGGAGCCCACTGAAGCTTTCTTT.

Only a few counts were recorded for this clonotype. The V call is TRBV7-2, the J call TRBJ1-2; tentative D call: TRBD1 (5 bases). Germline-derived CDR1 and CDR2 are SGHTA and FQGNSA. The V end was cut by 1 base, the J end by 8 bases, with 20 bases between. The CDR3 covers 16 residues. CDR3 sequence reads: CASSLVAGTYSSGYTF. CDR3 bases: TGTGCCAGCAGCTTAGTGGCAGGGACTTATTCCTCCGGCTACACCTTC. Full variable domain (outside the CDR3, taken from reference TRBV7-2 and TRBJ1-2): GAGVSQSPSNKVTEKGKDVELRCDPISGHTALYWYRQSLGQGLEFLIYFQGNSAPDKSGLPSDRFSAERTGGSVSTLTIQRTQQEDSAVYLCASSLVAGTYSSGYTFGSGTRLTVV.

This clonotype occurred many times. CDR3 sequence: CASSPGGGADTQYF. The CDR3 DNA is TGTGCCAGCAGCCCCGGGGGGGGCGCAGATACGCAGTATTTT. The chain joins TRBV4-2 to TRBJ2-3, with 8 bases lining up with TRBD2. V was pared by 4 bases and J by 4 bases, with 4 bases of the junction left unmatched. There are 14 residues in the CDR3. The germline CDR1 and CDR2 sequences are LGHNA and YNFKEQ.

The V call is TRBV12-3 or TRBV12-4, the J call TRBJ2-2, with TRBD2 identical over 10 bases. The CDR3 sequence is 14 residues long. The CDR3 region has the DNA TGTGCACTAAGCGGGGGGGTGTTCTCCGGGGAGCTGTTTTTT. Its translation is CALSGGVFSGELFF.

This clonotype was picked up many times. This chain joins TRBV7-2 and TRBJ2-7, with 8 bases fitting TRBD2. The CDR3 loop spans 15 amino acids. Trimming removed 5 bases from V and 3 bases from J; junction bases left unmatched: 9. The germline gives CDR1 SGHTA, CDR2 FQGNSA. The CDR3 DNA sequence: TGTGCCAGCAGCCGATATAGCGGGGAGCACTACGAGCAGTACTTC. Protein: CASSRYSGEHYEQYF. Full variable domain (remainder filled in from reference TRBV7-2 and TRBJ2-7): GAGVSQSPSNKVTEKGKDVELRCDPISGHTALYWYRQSLGQGLEFLIYFQGNSAPDKSGLPSDRFSAERTGGSVSTLTIQRTQQEDSAVYLCASSRYSGEHYEQYFGPGTRLTVT.

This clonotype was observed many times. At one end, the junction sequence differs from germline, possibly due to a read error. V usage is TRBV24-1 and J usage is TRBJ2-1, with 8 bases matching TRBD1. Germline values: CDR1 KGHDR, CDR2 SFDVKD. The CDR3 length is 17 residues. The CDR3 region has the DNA TGTGCCTCCAGAGGCAGGGGGCGACCTTCGACCTTCAATGAGCAGTTCTTC. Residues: CASRGRGRPSTFNEQFF.

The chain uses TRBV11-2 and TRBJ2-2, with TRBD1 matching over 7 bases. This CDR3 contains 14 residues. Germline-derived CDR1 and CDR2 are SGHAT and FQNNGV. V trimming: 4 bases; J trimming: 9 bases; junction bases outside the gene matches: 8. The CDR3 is CASSSLQGWRELFF. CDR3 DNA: TGTGCCAGCAGCTCTCTACAGGGGTGGAGGGAGCTGTTTTTT.